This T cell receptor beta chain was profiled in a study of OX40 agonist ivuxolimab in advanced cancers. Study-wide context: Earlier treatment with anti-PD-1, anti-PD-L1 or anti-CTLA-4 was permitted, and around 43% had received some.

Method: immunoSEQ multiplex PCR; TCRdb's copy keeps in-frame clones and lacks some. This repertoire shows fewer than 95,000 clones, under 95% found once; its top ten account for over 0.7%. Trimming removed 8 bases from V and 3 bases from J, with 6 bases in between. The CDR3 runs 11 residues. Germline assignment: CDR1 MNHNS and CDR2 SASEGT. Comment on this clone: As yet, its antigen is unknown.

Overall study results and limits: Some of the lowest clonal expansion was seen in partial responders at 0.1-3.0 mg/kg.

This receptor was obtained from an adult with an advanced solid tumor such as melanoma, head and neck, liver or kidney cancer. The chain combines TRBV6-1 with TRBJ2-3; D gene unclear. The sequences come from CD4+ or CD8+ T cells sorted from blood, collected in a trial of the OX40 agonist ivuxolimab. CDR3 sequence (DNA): TGTGCCAGCGTGGGGACAGATACGCAGTATTTT. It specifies CASVGTDTQYF.